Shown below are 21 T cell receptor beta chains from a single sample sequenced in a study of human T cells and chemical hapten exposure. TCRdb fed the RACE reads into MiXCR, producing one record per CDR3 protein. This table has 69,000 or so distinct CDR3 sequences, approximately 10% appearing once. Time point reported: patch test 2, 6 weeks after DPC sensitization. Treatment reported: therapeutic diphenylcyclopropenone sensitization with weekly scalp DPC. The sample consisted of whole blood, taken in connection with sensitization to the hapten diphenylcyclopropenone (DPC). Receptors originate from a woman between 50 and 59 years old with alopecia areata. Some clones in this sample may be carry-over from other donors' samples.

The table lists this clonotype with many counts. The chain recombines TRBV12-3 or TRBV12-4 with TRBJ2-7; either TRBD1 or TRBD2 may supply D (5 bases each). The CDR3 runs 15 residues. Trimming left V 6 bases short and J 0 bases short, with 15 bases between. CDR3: CASSLSFGGSYEQYF. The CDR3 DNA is TGTGCCAGCAGCCTATCCTTTGGGGGCTCCTACGAGCAGTACTTC.

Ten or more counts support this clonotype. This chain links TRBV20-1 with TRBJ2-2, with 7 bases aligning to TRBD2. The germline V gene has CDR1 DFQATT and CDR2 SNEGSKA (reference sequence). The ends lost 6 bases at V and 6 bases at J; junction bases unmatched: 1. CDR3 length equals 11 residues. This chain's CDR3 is CSATSAGELFF. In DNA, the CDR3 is TGCAGTGCAACTAGCGCCGGGGAGCTGTTTTTT.

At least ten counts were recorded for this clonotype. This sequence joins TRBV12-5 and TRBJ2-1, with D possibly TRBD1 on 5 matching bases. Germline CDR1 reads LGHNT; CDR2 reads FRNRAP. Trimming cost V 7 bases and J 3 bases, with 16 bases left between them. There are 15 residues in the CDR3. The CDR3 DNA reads TGTGCTAGTGCCGCTGGGGCTCTAGTCTACAATGAGCAGTTCTTC. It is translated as CASAAGALVYNEQFF.

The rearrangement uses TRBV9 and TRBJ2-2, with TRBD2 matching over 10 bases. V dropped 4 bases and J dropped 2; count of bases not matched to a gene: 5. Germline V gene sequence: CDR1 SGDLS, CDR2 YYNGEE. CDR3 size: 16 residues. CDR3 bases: TGTGCCAGCAGCCCCACTAGCGGGACAAACACCGGGGAGCTGTTTTTT. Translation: CASSPTSGTNTGELFF.

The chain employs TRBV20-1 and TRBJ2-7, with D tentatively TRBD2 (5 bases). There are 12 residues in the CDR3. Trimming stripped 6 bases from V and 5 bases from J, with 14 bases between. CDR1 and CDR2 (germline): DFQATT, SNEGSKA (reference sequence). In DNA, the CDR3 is TGCAGTGCGATAGCGATCCGCGACGAGCAGTACTTC. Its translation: CSAIAIRDEQYF.

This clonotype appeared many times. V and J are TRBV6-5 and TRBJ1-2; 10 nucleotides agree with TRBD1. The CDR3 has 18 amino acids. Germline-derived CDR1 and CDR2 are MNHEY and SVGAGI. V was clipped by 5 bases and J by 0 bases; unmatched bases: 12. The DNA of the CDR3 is TGTGCCAGCAGTCCCTACCCGGGACAGGGGAGGACTAACTATGGCTACACCTTC. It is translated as CASSPYPGQGRTNYGYTF.

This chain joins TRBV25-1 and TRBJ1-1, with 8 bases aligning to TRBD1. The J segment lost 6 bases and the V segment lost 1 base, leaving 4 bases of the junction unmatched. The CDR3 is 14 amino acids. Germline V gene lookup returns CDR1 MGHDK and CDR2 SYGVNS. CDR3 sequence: CASSEFQGAAEAFF. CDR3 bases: TGTGCCAGCAGTGAATTTCAGGGGGCGGCTGAAGCTTTCTTT.

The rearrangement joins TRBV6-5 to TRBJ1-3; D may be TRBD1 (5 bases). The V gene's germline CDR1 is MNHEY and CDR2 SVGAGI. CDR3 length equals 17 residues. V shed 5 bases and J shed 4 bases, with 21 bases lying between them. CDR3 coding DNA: TGTGCCAGCAGTCCCCGGGGGGAGGGACTATCAGGAAACACCATATATTTT. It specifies CASSPRGEGLSGNTIYF.

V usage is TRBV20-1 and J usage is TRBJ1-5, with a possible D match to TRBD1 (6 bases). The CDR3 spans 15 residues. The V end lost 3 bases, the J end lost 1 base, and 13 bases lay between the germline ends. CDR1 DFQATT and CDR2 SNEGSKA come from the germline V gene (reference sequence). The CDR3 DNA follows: TGCAGTGCTAGTGAAACAGGGAGGAGCAATCAGCCCCAGCATTTT. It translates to CSASETGRSNQPQHF.

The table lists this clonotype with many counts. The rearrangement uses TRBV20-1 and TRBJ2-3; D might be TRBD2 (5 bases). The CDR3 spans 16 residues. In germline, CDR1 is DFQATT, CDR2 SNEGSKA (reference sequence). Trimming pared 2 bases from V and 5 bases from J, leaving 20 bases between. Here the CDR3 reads CSARPPRPGVEDTQYF. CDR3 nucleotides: TGCAGTGCTAGACCACCGAGGCCCGGGGTAGAAGATACGCAGTATTTT.

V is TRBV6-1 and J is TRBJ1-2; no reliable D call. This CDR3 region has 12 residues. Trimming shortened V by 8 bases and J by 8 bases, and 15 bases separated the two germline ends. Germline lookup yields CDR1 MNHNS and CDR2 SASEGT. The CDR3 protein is CASPGQAVGYTF. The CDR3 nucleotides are TGTGCCAGCCCGGGTCAGGCCGTGGGCTACACCTTC.

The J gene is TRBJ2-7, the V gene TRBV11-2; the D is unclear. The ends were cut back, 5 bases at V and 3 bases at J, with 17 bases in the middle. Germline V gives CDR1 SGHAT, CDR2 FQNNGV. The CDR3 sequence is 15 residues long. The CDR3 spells CASSHTLGPNYEQYF. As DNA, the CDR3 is TGTGCCAGCAGCCATACCCTAGGCCCTAACTACGAGCAGTACTTC. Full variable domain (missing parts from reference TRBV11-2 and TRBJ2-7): EAGVAQSPRYKIIEKRQSVAFWCNPISGHATLYWYQQILGQGPKLLIQFQNNGVVDDSQLPKDRFSAERLKGVDSTLKIQPAKLEDSAVYLCASSHTLGPNYEQYFGPGTRLTVT.

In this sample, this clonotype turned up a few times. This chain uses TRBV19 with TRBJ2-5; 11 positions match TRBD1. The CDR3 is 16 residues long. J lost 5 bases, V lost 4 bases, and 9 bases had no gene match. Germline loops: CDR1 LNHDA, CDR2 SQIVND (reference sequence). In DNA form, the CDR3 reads TGTGCCAGTAGTACCAGTCGGGACAGGGGGAAGGAGACCCAGTACTTC. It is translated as CASSTSRDRGKETQYF.

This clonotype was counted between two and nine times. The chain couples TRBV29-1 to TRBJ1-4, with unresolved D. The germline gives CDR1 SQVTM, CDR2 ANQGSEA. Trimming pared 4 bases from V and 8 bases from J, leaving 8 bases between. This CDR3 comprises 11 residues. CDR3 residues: CSVGQGEKLFF. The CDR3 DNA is TGCAGCGTTGGTCAAGGAGAAAAACTGTTTTTT. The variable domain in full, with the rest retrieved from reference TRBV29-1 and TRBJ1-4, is SAVISQKPSRDICQRGTSLTIQCQVDSQVTMMFWYRQQPGQSLTLIATANQGSEATYESGFVIDKFPISRPNLTFSTLTVSNMSPEDSSIYLCSVGQGEKLFFGSGTQLSVL.

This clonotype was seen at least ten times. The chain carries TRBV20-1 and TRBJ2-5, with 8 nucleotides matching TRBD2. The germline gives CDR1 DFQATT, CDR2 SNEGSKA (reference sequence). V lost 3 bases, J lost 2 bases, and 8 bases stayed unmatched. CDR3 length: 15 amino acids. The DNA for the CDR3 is TGCAGTGCTAGTTTGGTAGCGGGAAAGCAAGAGACCCAGTACTTC. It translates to CSASLVAGKQETQYF.

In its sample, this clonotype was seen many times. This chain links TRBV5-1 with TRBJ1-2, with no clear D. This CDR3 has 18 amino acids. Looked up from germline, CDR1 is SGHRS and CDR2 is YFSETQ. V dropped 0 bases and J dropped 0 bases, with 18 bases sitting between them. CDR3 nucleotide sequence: TGCGCCAGCAGCTTGGACATCCCCGGTCCGGATACTAACTATGGCTACACCTTC. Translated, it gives CASSLDIPGPDTNYGYTF.

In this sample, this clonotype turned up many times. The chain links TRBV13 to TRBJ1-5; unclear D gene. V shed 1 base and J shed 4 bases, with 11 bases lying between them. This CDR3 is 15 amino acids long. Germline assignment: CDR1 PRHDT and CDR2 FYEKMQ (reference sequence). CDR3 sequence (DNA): TGTGCCAGCAGCTTAGCCAGGAACCTTAATCAGCCCCAGCATTTT. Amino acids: CASSLARNLNQPQHF.

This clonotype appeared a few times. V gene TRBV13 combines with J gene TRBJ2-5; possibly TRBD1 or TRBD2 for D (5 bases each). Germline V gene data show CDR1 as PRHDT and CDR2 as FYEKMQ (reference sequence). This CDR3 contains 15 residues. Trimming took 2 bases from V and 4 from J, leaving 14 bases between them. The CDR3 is CASSLPGPGGETQYF. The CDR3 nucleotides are TGTGCCAGCAGCTTACCGGGACCGGGCGGAGAGACCCAGTACTTC.

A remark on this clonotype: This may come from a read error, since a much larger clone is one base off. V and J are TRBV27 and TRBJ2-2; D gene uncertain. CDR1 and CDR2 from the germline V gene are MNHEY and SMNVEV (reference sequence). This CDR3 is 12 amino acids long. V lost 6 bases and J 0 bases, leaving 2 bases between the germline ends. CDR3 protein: CASRTNTGELFF. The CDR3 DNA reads TGTGCCAGCAGAACGAACACCGGGGAGCTGTTTTTT.

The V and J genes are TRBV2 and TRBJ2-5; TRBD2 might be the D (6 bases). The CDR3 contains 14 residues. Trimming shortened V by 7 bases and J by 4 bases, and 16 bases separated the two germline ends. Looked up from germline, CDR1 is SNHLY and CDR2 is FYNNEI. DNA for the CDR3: TGTGCCAGCACGATGCGGCAGGGAGGAGAGACCCAGTACTTC. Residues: CASTMRQGGETQYF.

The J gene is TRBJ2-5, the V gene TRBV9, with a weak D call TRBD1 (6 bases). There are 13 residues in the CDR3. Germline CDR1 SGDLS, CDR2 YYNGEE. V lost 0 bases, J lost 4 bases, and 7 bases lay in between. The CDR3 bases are TGTGCCAGCAGCGTAGGGGGGCGAGAGACCCAGTACTTC. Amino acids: CASSVGGRETQYF. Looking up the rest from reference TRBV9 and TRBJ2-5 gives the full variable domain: DSGVTQTPKHLITATGQRVTLRCSPRSGDLSVYWYQQSLDQGLQFLIQYYNGEERAKGNILERFSAQQFPDLHSELNLSSLELGDSALYFCASSVGGRETQYFGPGTRLLVL.